This TCR beta chain was captured by sequencing in a study of cytomegalovirus exposure and HLA in healthy donors. This clone was detected only a few times. Its cognate antigen is unknown. Findings of the study overall: TRBV6-2, TRBV6-3 and some other V segments were unresolvable in 87-base-pair reads. Rates of TCR association differed by HLA locus in a later analysis, with DRB1 highest and HLA-C lowest.

Both 60 Vbeta primers and 13 Jbeta primers went into the PCR. Produced via immunoSEQ multiplex PCR; TCRdb's table is partial and in-frame only. The sample comprises around 300,000 clones, roughly 70% of which are singletons, and about 2.1% rests with the top ten. This CDR3 has 14 residues. Trimming cost V 5 bases and J 5 bases; bases outside gene matches: 2. The germline CDR1 and CDR2 sequences are LNHDA and SQIVND (reference sequence). The origin of this receptor is a female donor in good health and CMV-seronegative. The sample was PBMCs. The gene calls are TRBV19 and TRBJ2-1, with 11 bases identical to TRBD2. The CDR3 DNA is TGTGCCAGTAGTGTACTAGCGGGAGACAATGAGCAGTTCTTC. This gives the protein CASSVLAGDNEQFF.